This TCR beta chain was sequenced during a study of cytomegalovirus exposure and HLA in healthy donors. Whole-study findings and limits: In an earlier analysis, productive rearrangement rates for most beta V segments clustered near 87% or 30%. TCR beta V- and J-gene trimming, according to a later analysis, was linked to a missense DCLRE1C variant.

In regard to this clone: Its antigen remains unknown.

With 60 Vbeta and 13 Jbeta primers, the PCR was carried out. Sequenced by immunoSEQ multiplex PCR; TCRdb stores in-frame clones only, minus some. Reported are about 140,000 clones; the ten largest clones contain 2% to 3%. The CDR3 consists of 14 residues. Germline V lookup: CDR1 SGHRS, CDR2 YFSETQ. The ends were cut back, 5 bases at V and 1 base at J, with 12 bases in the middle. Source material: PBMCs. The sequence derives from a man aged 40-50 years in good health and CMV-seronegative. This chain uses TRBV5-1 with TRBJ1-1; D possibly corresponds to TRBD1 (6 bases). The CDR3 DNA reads TGCGCCAGCAGACCGGACAGCCCGAACACTGAAGCTTTCTTT. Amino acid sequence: CASRPDSPNTEAFF.